This TCR beta chain was captured by sequencing in a study of beta chain features in type 1 diabetes. The CDR3 is made up of 14 amino acids. Trimming took 0 bases from V and 0 from J, leaving 6 bases between them. In germline, CDR1 is SGHNT, CDR2 YYREEE (reference sequence). Reverse transcribing all isolated RNA meant expressed TCRB transcripts were sequenced. The protocol was immunoSEQ multiplex PCR, while the TCRdb copy is restricted to in-frame clones and leaves out a portion. Here the sample spans under 450,000 clones, roughly 13% being singletons. The TCR was taken from a man younger than 45 in good health. Sequencing was done on a sample of naive CD4+ T cells from blood. The V and J genes are TRBV5-4 and TRBJ2-5; D unresolved. The CDR3 is CASSLEPYQETQYF. The CDR3 coding sequence is TGTGCCAGCAGCTTGGAACCGTACCAAGAGACCCAGTACTTC.